The 3 T cell receptor beta chains listed next were all sequenced from one sample in a study of cytomegalovirus exposure and HLA in healthy donors. This PCR relied on a set of 60 Vbeta primers and 13 Jbeta primers. The repertoire was sequenced with immunoSEQ multiplex PCR; TCRdb's copy has only in-frame clones and lacks some. The sample holds some 150,000 clones, more than 80% seen once. The specimen was PBMCs. Receptor source: a woman in her 30s in good health and CMV-seropositive.

This clone has just one count. The genes are TRBV29-1 and TRBJ2-2; 7 nucleotides line up with TRBD2. The CDR3 covers 14 residues. Trimming at V came to 6 bases and at J to 4 bases, leaving 8 bases not matched to a gene. The germline gives CDR1 SQVTM, CDR2 ANQGSEA. CDR3 protein: CSVPLGGITGELFF. The CDR3 DNA reads TGCAGCGTCCCCTTGGGAGGGATCACCGGGGAGCTGTTTTTT.

This clone was counted once. Germline and junction disagree at one end, which may indicate a read error. The V and J genes are TRBV5-1 and TRBJ1-4, with 11 positions matching TRBD1. Germline V lookup: CDR1 SGHRS, CDR2 YFSETQ. CDR3 size: 15 residues. In nucleotides, the CDR3 is TGCGCCGGCAGCAGCGGACAGGGGGCGGCTGAAAAACTGTTTTTT. Protein sequence: CAGSSGQGAAEKLFF.

The V and J genes are TRBV7-2 and TRBJ1-1; D unclear. The germline gives CDR1 SGHTA, CDR2 FQGNSA. Trimming took off 1 base at V and 8 bases at J, with 14 bases between the two ends. The CDR3 runs 14 residues. In nucleotides, the CDR3 is TGTGCCAGCAGCTTAGGGGTACAGAACCAAGAAGCTTTCTTT. Translated, it gives CASSLGVQNQEAFF.